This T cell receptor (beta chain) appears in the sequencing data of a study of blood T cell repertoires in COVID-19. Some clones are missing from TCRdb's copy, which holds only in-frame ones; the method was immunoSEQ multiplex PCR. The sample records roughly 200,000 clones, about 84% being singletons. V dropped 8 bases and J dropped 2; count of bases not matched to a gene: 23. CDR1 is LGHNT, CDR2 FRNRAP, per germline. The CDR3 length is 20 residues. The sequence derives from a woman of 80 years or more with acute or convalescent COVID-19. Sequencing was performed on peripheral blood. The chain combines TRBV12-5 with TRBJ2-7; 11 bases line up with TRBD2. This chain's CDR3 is CASLAKPPIGRTSGPYEQYF. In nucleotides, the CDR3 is TGTGCTAGTCTGGCTAAACCCCCCATCGGACGGACTAGCGGGCCCTACGAGCAGTACTTC.